This T cell receptor beta chain appears in the sequencing data of a study of blood T cell repertoires in COVID-19. Across the whole study: T cells, B-cell-depleted T cells, or PBMCs supplied cDNA or gDNA.

Authors' methods: Reference gene primer amplification in the assay estimated nucleated cell counts. Sequencing used immunoSEQ multiplex PCR; TCRdb keeps in-frame clones, though not all of them. V and J calls and clone size follow that table, whereas D and trimming were derived from the DNA. The data hold 75,000 to 80,000 clones, with 70% to 90% observed a single time. This CDR3 spans 12 amino acids. Germline CDR1 reads SNHLY; CDR2 reads FYNNEI. Trimming removed 11 bases from V and 5 bases from J; junction bases left unmatched: 8. The rearrangement uses TRBV2 and TRBJ1-1; 7 positions agree with TRBD1. This sequence originates from a woman in her sixties with acute or convalescent COVID-19. Specimen: peripheral blood. CDR3 sequence reads: CAGQTGTTEAFF. DNA of the CDR3: TGTGCCGGGCAGACAGGGACGACTGAAGCTTTCTTT.